This T cell receptor beta chain was recovered during a study of human T cells and chemical hapten exposure. At the level of the study: Patients were given diphenylcyclopropenone on the scalp weekly across the approximately 22-week study. The study's findings and limits: Relative to control repertoires, expanded TCRs gave rise to significantly more large CDR3 similarity clusters. With DPC sensitization, TCRs exceeding 1 in 1000 frequency showed no change.

Ten or more counts support this clonotype. The antigen is not known. Individual cDNA molecules received unique molecular identifiers in the library. TCRdb reprocessed the RACE reads via MiXCR and lists one record per CDR3 protein. The table has tens of thousands of distinct CDR3 sequences, about 9.6% seen once. Sample time point: patch test 1, 2 weeks after DPC sensitization. Treatment defined: therapeutic diphenylcyclopropenone sensitization with weekly scalp DPC. V lost 7 bases and J lost 9, with 16 bases in between. The length of the CDR3 is 12 residues. The germline gives CDR1 SQVTM, CDR2 ANQGSEA. The receptor comes from a middle-aged woman with alopecia areata. Some clones in this sample may be carry-over from other donors' samples. The specimen comprised whole blood, sampled in connection with sensitization to the hapten diphenylcyclopropenone (DPC). The chain has TRBV29-1 and TRBJ2-1; D may correspond to TRBD1 or TRBD2 (6 bases each). The CDR3 nucleotides are TGCAGCGAACTAGGGGGGCACGGTGAGCAGTTCTTC. Encoded protein: CSELGGHGEQFF.